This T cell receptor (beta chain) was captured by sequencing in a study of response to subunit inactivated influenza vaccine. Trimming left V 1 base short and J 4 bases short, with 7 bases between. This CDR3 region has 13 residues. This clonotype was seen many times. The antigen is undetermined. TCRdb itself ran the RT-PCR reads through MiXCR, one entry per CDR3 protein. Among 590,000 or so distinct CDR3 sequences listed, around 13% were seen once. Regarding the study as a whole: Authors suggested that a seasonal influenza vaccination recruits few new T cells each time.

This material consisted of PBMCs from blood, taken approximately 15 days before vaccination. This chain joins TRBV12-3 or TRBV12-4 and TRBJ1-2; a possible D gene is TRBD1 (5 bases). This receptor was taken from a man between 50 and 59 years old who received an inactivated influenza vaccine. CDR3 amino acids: CASSLGQTYGYTF. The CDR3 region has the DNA TGTGCCAGCAGTTTAGGACAGACCTATGGCTACACCTTC.